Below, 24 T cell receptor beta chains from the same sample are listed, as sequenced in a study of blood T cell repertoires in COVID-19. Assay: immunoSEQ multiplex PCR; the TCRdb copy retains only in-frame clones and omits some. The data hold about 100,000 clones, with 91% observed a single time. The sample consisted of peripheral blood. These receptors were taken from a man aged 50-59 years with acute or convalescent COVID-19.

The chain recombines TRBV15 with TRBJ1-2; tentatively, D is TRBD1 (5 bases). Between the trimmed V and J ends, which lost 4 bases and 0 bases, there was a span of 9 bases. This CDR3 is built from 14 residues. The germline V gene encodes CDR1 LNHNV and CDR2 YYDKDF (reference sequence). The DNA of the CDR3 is TGTGCCACCAGCAAGGACACAACTAACTATGGCTACACCTTC. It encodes CATSKDTTNYGYTF.

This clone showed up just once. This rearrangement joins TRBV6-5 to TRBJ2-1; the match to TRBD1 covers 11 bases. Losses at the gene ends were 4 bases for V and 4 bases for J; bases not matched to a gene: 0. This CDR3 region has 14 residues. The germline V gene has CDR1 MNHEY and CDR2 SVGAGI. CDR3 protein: CASSWDRGYNEQFF. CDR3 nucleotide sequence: TGTGCCAGCAGTTGGGACAGGGGGTACAATGAGCAGTTCTTC.

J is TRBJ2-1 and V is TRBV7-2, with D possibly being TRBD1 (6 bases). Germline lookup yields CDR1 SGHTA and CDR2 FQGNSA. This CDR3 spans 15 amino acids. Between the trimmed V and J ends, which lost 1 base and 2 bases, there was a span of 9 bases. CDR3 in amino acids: CASSLGGGPYNEQFF. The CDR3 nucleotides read TGTGCCAGCAGCTTAGGAGGGGGTCCCTACAATGAGCAGTTCTTC. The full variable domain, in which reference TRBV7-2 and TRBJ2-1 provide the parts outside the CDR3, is GAGVSQSPSNKVTEKGKDVELRCDPISGHTALYWYRQSLGQGLEFLIYFQGNSAPDKSGLPSDRFSAERTGGSVSTLTIQRTQQEDSAVYLCASSLGGGPYNEQFFGPGTRLTVL.

CDR3 amino acids: CASSLLAGTYNEQFF. CDR3 nucleotide sequence: TGCGCCAGCAGCTTACTAGCGGGGACCTACAATGAGCAGTTCTTC. The chain combines TRBV5-1 with TRBJ2-1, with 10 bases matching TRBD2. Germline V CDR1 and CDR2: SGHRS, YFSETQ. The CDR3 length is 15 residues. V lost 2 bases, J lost 2 bases, and 1 base stayed unmatched.

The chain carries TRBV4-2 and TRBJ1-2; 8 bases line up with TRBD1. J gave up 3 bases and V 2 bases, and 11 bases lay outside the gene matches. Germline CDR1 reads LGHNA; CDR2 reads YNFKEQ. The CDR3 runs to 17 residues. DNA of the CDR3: TGTGCCAGCAGCCAACCGGGACAGGTGGAGGTTGACTATGGCTACACCTTC. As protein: CASSQPGQVEVDYGYTF.

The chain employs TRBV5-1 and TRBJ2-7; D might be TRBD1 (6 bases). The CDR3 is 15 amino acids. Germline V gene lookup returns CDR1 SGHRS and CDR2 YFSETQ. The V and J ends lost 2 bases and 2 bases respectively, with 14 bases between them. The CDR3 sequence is CASSFGAGETYEQYF. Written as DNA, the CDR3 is TGCGCCAGCAGCTTTGGTGCAGGGGAAACCTACGAGCAGTACTTC.

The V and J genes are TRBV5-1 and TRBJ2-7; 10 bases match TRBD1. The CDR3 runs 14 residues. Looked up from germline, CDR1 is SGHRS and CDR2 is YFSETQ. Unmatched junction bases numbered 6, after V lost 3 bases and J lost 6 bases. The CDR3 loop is CASSSHGTGAEQYF. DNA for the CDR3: TGCGCCAGCAGCTCGCATGGGACAGGGGCCGAGCAGTACTTC. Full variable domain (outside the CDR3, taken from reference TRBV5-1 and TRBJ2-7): KAGVTQTPRYLIKTRGQQVTLSCSPISGHRSVSWYQQTPGQGLQFLFEYFSETQRNKGNFPGRFSGRQFSNSRSEMNVSTLELGDSALYLCASSSHGTGAEQYFGPGTRLTVT.

The CDR3 coding sequence is TGTGCCAGCAGTGACACCGACAGCGTTAATGAAAAACTGTTTTTT. Translated, it gives CASSDTDSVNEKLFF. This chain links TRBV6-1 with TRBJ1-4; tentative D call: TRBD1 (5 bases). CDR1 is MNHNS and CDR2 is SASEGT in the germline V gene. This CDR3 contains 15 residues. V lost 3 bases and J 4 bases, leaving 12 bases between the germline ends.

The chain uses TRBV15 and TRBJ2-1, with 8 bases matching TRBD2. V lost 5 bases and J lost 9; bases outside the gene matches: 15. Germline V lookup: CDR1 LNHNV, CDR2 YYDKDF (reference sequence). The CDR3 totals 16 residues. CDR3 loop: CATSPISGASRGEQFF. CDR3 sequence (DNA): TGTGCCACCAGCCCAATTAGCGGGGCATCGCGGGGTGAGCAGTTCTTC.

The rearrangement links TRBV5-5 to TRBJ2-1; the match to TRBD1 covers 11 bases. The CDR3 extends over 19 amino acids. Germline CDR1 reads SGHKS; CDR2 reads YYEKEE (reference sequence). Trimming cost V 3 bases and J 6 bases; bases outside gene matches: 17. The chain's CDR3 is CASSWRFPPGTGGGNEQFF. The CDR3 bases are TGTGCCAGCAGCTGGCGTTTCCCCCCCGGGACAGGGGGGGGCAATGAGCAGTTCTTC. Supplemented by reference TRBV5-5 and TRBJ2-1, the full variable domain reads DAGVTQSPTHLIKTRGQQVTLRCSPISGHKSVSWYQQVLGQGPQFIFQYYEKEERGRGNFPDRFSARQFPNYSSELNVNALLLGDSALYLCASSWRFPPGTGGGNEQFFGPGTRLTVL.

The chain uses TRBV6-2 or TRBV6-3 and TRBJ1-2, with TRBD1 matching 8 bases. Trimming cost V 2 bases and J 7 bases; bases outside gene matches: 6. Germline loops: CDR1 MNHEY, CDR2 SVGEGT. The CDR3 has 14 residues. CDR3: CASSYGGGTGGYTF. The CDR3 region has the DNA TGTGCCAGCAGTTACGGCGGCGGGACAGGTGGCTACACCTTC.

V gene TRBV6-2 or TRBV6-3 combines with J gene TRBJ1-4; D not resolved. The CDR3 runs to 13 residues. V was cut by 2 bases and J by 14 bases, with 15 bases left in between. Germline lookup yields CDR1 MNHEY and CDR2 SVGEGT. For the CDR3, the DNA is TGTGCCAGCAGTTACAGTGACACCACTTACCTGTTTTTT. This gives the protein CASSYSDTTYLFF.

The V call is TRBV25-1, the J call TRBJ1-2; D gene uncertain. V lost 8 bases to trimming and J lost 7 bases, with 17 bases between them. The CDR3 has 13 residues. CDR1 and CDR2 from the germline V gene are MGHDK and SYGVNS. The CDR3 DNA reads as TGTGCCAGCTCGAAGAGTTGGGAGGTTGGCTACACCTTC. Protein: CASSKSWEVGYTF.

This CDR3 is CASNAGQGLIEPQHF. The DNA of the CDR3 is TGTGCCAGCAACGCGGGACAGGGGTTAATTGAGCCCCAGCATTTT. The chain combines TRBV6-1 with TRBJ1-5; 10 bases line up with TRBD1. The CDR3 has 15 residues. The V gene end was trimmed by 7 bases and the J gene end by 8 bases; junction bases not matched to a gene: 11. Germline V lookup: CDR1 MNHNS, CDR2 SASEGT.

CDR3 amino acids: CASSQGTGTGLQETQYF. In DNA form, the CDR3 reads TGCGCCAGCAGCCAAGGGACCGGGACAGGGCTCCAAGAGACCCAGTACTTC. The genes are TRBV4-1 and TRBJ2-5; 9 bases fit TRBD1. The V segment lost 1 base and the J segment 1 base; nucleotides outside the gene matches: 7. The CDR3 loop spans 17 amino acids. From germline, CDR1 is MGHRA and CDR2 YSYEKL.

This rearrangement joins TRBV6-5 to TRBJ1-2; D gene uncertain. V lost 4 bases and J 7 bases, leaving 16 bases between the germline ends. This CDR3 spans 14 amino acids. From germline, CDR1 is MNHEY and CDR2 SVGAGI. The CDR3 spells CASSFQSGMVGYTF. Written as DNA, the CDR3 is TGTGCCAGCAGTTTCCAGTCCGGGATGGTTGGCTACACCTTC.

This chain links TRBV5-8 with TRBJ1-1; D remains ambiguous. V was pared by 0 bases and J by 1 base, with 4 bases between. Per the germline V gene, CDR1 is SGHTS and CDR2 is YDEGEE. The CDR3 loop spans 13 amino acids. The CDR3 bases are TGTGCCAGCAGCTTGGATAGGAACACTGAAGCTTTCTTT. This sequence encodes CASSLDRNTEAFF.

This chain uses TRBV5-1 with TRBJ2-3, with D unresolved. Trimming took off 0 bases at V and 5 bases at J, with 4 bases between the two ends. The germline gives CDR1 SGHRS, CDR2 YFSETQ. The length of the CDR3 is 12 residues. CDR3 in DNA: TGCGCCAGCAGCTTGGGAGGAGATACGCAGTATTTT. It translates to CASSLGGDTQYF.

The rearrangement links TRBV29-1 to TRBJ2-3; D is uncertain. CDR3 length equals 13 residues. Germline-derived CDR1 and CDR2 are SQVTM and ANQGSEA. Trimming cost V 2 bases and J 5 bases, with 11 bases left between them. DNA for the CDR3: TGCAGCGTTGAATCGATGCGGCGAGATACGCAGTATTTT. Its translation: CSVESMRRDTQYF.

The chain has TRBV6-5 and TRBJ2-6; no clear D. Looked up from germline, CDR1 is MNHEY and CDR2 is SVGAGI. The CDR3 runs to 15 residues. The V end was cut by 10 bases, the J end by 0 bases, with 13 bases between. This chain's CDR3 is CATRPSGSGANVLTF. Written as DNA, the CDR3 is TGTGCCACCCGACCCTCGGGCTCTGGGGCCAACGTCCTGACTTTC.

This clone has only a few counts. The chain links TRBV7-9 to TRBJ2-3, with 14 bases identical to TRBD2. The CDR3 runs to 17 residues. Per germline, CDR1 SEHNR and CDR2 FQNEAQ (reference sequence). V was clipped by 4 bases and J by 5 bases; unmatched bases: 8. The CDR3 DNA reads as TGTGCCAGCAGCTCTACGACTAGCGGGGGGGCCTTAGATACGCAGTATTTT. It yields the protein CASSSTTSGGALDTQYF.

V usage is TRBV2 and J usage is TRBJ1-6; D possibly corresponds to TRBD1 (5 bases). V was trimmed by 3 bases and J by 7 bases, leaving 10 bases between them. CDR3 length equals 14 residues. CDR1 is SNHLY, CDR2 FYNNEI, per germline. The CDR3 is CASSELQGNSPLHF. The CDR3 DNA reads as TGTGCCAGCAGTGAGTTGCAGGGAAATTCACCCCTCCACTTT.

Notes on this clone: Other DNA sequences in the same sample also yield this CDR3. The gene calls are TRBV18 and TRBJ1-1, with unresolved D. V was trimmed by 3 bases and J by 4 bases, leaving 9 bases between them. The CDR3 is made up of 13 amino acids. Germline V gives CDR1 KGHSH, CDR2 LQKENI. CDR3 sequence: CASSPGRGTEAFF. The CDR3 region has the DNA TGTGCCAGCTCACCCGGACGGGGCACTGAAGCTTTCTTT.

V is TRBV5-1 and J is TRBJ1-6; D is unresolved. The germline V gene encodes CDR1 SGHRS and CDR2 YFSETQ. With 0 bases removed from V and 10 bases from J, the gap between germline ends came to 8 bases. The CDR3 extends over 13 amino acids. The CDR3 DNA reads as TGCGCCAGCAGCTTGGTTTTGCAGTCACCCCTCCACTTT. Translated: CASSLVLQSPLHF.